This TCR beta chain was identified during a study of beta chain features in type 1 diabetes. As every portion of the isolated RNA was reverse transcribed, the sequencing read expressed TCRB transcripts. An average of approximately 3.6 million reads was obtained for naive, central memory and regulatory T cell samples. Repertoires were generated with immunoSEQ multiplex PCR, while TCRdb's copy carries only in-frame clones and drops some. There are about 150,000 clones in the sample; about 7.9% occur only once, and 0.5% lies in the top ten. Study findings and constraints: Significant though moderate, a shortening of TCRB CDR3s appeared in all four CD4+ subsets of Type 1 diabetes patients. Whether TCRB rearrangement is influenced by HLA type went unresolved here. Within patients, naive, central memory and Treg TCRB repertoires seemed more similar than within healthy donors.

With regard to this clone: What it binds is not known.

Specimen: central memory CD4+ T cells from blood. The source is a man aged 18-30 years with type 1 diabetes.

CDR3 in amino acids: CASSWTRLADTQYF. The CDR3 DNA reads as TGTGCCAGCAGCTGGACTCGCCTGGCAGATACGCAGTATTTT. The J gene is TRBJ2-3, the V gene TRBV7-8; D is possibly TRBD2 (5 bases). Per the germline V gene, CDR1 is SGHVS and CDR2 is FQNEAQ. This CDR3 is 14 amino acids long. The germline V and J ends were trimmed by 4 bases and 4 bases, with 12 bases remaining between them.